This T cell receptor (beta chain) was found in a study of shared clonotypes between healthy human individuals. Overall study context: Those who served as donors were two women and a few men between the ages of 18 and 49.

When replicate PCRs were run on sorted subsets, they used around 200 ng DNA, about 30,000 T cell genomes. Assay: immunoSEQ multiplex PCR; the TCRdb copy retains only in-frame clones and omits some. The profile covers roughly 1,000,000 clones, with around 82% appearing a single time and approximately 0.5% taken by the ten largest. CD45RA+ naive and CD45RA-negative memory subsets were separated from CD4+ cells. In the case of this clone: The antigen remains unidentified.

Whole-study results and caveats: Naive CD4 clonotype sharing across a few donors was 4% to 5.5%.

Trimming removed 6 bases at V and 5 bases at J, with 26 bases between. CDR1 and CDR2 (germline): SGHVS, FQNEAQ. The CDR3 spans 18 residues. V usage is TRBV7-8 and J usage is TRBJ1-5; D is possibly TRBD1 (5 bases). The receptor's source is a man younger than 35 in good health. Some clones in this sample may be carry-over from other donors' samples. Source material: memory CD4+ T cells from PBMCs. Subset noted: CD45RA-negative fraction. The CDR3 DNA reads TGTGCCAGCAGACGCAACCCAGGATCCAGGGAGTTGCATCAGCCCCAGCATTTT. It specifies CASRRNPGSRELHQPQHF.